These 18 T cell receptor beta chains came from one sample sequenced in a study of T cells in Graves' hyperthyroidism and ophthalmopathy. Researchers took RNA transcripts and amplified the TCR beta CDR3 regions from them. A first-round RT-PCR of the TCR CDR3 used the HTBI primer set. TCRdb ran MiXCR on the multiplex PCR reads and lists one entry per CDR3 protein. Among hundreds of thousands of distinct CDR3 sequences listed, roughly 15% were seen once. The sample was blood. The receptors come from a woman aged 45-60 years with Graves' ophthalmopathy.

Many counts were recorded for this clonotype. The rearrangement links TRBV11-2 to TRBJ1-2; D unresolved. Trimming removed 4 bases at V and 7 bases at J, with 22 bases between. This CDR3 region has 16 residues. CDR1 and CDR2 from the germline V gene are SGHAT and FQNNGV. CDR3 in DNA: TGTGCCAGCAGCTCATTCGACGCAAGGGAGGATGGTGGCTACACCTTC. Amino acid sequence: CASSSFDAREDGGYTF.

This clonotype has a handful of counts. The CDR3 DNA is TGTGCCAGCAGTGCCCTTAGAAACACCATATATTTT. It specifies CASSALRNTIYF. This rearrangement joins TRBV6-4 to TRBJ1-3; D unclear. The V gene's germline CDR1 is MRHNA and CDR2 SNTAGT. With 4 bases removed from V and 5 bases from J, the gap between germline ends came to 6 bases. The CDR3 sequence is 12 residues long.

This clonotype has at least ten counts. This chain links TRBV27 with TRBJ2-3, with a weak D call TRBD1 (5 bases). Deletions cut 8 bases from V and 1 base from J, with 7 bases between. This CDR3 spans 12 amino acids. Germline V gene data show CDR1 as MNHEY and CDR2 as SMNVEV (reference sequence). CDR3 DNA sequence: TGTGCCAGCTTAGGGGGCACAGATACGCAGTATTTT. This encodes CASLGGTDTQYF.

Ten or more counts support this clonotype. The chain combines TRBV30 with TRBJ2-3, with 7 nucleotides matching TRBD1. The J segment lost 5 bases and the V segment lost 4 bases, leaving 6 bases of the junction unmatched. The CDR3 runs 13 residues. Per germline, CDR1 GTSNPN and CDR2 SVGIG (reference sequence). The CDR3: CAWTEGARDTQYF. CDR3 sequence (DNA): TGTGCCTGGACCGAGGGGGCTAGAGATACGCAGTATTTT.

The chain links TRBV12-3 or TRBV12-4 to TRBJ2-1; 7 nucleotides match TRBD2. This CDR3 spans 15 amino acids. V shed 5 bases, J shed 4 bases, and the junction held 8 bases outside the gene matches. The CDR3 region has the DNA TGTGCCAGCAGTCCTGGACTAGTCTTTTACAATGAGCAGTTCTTC. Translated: CASSPGLVFYNEQFF.

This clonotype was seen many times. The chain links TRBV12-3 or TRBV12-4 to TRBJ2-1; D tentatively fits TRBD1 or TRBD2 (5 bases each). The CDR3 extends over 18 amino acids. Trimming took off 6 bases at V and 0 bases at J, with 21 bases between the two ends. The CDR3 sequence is CASRYPGPRRCSYNEQFF. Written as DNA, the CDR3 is TGTGCCAGCAGGTACCCGGGACCCCGGCGTTGCTCCTACAATGAGCAGTTCTTC.

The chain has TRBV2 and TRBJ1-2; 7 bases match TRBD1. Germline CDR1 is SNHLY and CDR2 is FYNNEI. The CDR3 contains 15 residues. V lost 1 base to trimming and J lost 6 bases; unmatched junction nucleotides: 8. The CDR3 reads CASSEGFAGGDGYTF. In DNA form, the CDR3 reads TGTGCCAGCAGTGAAGGGTTCGCAGGGGGGGATGGCTACACCTTC.

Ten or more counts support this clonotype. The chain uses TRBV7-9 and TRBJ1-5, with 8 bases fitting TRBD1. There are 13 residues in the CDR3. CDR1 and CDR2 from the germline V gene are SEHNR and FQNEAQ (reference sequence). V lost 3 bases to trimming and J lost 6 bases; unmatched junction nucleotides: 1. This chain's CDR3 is CASSFDRGQPQHF. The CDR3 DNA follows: TGTGCCAGCAGCTTTGACAGGGGTCAGCCCCAGCATTTT.

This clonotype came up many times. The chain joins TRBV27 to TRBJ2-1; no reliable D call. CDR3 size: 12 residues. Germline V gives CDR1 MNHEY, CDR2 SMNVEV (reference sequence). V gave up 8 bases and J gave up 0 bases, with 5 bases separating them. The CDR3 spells CASAGSYNEQFF. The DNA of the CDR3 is TGTGCCAGCGCAGGCTCCTACAATGAGCAGTTCTTC.

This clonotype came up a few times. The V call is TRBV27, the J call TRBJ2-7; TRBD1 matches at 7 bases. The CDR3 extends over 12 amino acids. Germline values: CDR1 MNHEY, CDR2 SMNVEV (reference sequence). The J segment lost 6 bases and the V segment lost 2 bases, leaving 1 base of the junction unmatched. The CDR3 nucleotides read TGTGCCAGCAGTTTACCAGGGGGCGAGCAGTACTTC. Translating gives CASSLPGGEQYF.

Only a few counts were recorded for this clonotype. The CDR3 region is CASSVDGDYNEQFF. The CDR3 DNA reads as TGTGCCAGCAGCGTAGACGGGGATTACAATGAGCAGTTCTTC. The chain is built from TRBV9 and TRBJ2-1; TRBD2 is a possible D gene (5 bases). Trimming pared 0 bases from V and 4 bases from J, leaving 8 bases between. This CDR3 contains 14 residues. Germline loops: CDR1 SGDLS, CDR2 YYNGEE.

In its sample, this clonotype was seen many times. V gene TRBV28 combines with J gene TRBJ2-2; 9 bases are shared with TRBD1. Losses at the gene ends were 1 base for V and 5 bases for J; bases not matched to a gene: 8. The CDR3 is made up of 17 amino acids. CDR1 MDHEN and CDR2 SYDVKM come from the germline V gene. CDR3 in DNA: TGTGCCAGCAGTTTATTTGGGACAGGGAGTTGGACCGGGGAGCTGTTTTTT. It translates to CASSLFGTGSWTGELFF.

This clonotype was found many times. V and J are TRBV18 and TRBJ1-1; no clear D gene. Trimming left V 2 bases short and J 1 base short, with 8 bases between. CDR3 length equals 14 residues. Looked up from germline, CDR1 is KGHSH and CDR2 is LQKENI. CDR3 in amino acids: CASSPIGSNTEAFF. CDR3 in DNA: TGTGCCAGCTCACCAATCGGATCGAACACTGAAGCTTTCTTT.

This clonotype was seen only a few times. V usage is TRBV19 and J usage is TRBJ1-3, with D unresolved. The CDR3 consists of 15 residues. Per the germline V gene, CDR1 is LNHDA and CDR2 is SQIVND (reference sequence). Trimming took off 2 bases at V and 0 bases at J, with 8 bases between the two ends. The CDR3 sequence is CASSITGVSGNTIYF. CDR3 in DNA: TGTGCCAGTAGTATAACGGGAGTCTCTGGAAACACCATATATTTT.

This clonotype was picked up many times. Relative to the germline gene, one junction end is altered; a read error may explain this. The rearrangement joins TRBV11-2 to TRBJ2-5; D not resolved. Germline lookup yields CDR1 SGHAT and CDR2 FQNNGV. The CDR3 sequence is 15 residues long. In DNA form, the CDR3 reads TGTGCCAGCAGTTTAGAGGTCAGCCCCGGAGAGACCCAGTACTTC. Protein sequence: CASSLEVSPGETQYF.

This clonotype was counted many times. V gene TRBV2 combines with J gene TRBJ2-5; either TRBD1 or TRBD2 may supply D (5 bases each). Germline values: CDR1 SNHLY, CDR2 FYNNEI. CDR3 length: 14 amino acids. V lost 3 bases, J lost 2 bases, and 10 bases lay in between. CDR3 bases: TGTGCCAGCAGTGAGGGACGGATACAAGAGACCCAGTACTTC. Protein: CASSEGRIQETQYF.

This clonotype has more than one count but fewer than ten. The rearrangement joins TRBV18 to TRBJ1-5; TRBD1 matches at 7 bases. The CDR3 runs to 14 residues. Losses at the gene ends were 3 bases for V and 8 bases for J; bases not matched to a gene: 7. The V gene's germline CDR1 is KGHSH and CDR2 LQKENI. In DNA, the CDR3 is TGTGCCAGCTCACCCGACAGGGCGAAGGAGCCCCAGCATTTT. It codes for CASSPDRAKEPQHF.

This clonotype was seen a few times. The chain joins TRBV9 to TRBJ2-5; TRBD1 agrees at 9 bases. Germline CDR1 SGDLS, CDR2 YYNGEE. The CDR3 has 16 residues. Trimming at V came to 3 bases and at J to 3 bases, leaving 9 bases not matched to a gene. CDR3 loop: CASSDETGGNEETQYF. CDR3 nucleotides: TGTGCCAGCAGCGACGAGACAGGGGGTAACGAAGAGACCCAGTACTTC.